The 8 T cell receptor beta chains given below trace back to one sample, sequenced in a study of post-analysis software for immune sequencing data. Study findings and constraints: Controls showed lower frequencies than patients for roughly 5 TRBV segments, and TRBV5-6, TRBV5-1 and TRBV20-1 were among these.

Unique molecular identifiers were carried by the TCR beta cDNA libraries. TCRdb used MiXCR to reprocess the PCR reads, holding one entry per CDR3 protein. The table records hundreds of thousands of distinct CDR3 sequences, 25% to 30% of them present only once. These receptors lack a known antigen. Sample: blood. These receptors were taken from a girl between 10 and 17 years old with multiple sclerosis.

This clonotype was observed a handful of times. Compared with germline, one end of the junction differs, possibly owing to a read error. The chain has TRBV15 and TRBJ2-7; 9 bases agree with TRBD2. The germline V gene encodes CDR1 LNHNV and CDR2 YYDKDF (reference sequence). This CDR3 has 13 amino acids. CDR3 loop: CATVAGASSEQYF. CDR3 nucleotides: TGTGCCACCGTAGCGGGAGCTTCCTCCGAGCAGTACTTC. Looking up the rest from reference TRBV15 and TRBJ2-7 gives the full variable domain: DAMVIQNPRYQVTQFGKPVTLSCSQTLNHNVMYWYQQKSSQAPKLLFHYYDKDFNNEADTPDNFQSRRPNTSFCFLDIRSPGLGDTAMYLCATVAGASSEQYFGPGTRLTVT.

V usage is TRBV7-2 and J usage is TRBJ2-7; tentative D call: TRBD2 (6 bases). The J call may be in error: the DNA end matches TRBJ2-5 better. The CDR3 loop spans 14 amino acids. Per germline, CDR1 SGHTA and CDR2 FQGNSA. CDR3 sequence (DNA): TGTGCCAGCAGGGGGGATGGGGGGACAGAGACCCAGTACTTC. As protein: CASRGDGGTETQYF.

This clonotype has only a few counts. The chain uses TRBV20-1 and TRBJ2-7; D remains ambiguous. Trimming took 1 base from V and 3 from J, leaving 19 bases between them. The CDR3 has 16 amino acids. Germline-derived CDR1 and CDR2 are DFQATT and SNEGSKA (reference sequence). CDR3: CSARALLRPLNYEQYF. Written as DNA, the CDR3 is TGCAGTGCTAGAGCCCTCCTCAGGCCCCTGAACTACGAGCAGTACTTC.

This clonotype has a handful of counts. The V call is TRBV12-3 or TRBV12-4, the J call TRBJ1-4, with D unresolved. Trimming cost V 5 bases and J 8 bases, with 15 bases left between them. The CDR3 extends over 14 amino acids. The CDR3 is CASSPGGVAEKLFF. For the CDR3, the DNA is TGTGCCAGCAGTCCGGGAGGAGTGGCGGAAAAACTGTTTTTT.

This chain uses TRBV20-1 with TRBJ1-2; D is unresolved. The CDR3 contains 13 residues. V was shortened by 3 bases and J by 4 bases, with 12 bases between the two germline ends. Germline V CDR1 and CDR2: DFQATT, SNEGSKA (reference sequence). The CDR3 region has the DNA TGCAGTGCTAGGGCGCAGGTGAGCTATGGCTACACCTTC. Its translation: CSARAQVSYGYTF.

This clonotype came up a few times. The chain is built from TRBV12-3 or TRBV12-4 and TRBJ2-3; possibly TRBD2 for D (6 bases). The V end was cut by 2 bases, the J end by 13 bases, with 16 bases between. There are 13 residues in the CDR3. The CDR3 loop reads CASSLTGGKEKYF. In DNA form, the CDR3 reads TGTGCCAGCAGTTTAACGGGCGGGAAAGAGAAGTATTTT.

The CDR3 DNA is TGTGCCAGCAGTTTGAAGACCGTCGGGTACGAGCAGTACTTC. Translated: CASSLKTVGYEQYF. The chain has TRBV2 and TRBJ2-7, with D uncertain. The CDR3 extends over 14 amino acids. The V end was cut by 5 bases, the J end by 4 bases, with 15 bases between. Germline CDR1 is SNHLY and CDR2 is FYNNEI. The variable domain in full, with the rest retrieved from reference TRBV2 and TRBJ2-7, is EPEVTQTPSHQVTQMGQEVILRCVPISNHLYFYWYRQILGQKVEFLVSFYNNEISEKSEIFDDQFSVERPDGSNFTLKIRSTKLEDSAMYFCASSLKTVGYEQYFGPGTRLTVT.

The V gene is TRBV25-1, the J gene TRBJ2-2; D might be TRBD1 or TRBD2, each matching 5 bases. The V gene lost 10 bases and the J gene lost 4 bases, with 7 bases spanning the gap. Per the germline V gene, CDR1 is MGHDK and CDR2 is SYGVNS. The CDR3 is 11 amino acids. The CDR3 sequence is CATGTTGELFF. CDR3 nucleotide sequence: TGTGCCACCGGGACCACCGGGGAGCTGTTTTTT.